The source of this T cell receptor beta chain is a study of type 1 and type 2 diabetes patients. Background on the study: The cohort mixed type 1 diabetes, type 2 diabetes and nondiabetic donors.

This clonotype has only a few counts. Genomic DNA was the PCR template. Multiplex PCR with 30 forward and 13 reverse primers amplified the TCR beta CDR3. MiXCR, applied by TCRdb to the multiplex PCR reads, yields one record per CDR3 protein. The sample records 280,000 or so distinct CDR3 sequences, over 45% being singletons. The sample was peripheral blood mononuclear cells (PBMCs). The clonotype comes from a man younger than 35 with type 2 diabetes.

The CDR3 nucleotides are TGTGCCAGCAGCCACCGGGACAACTCCTACGAGCAGTACTTC. It yields the protein CASSHRDNSYEQYF. The chain employs TRBV7-3 and TRBJ2-7, with D maybe TRBD1 (6 bases). CDR3 size: 14 residues. V was clipped by 5 bases and J by 0 bases, with 11 bases between them. Germline V gene data show CDR1 as SGHTA and CDR2 as FQGTGA. The full variable domain, rest sourced from reference TRBV7-3 and TRBJ2-7, is GAGVSQTPSNKVTEKGKYVELRCDPISGHTALYWYRQSLGQGPEFLIYFQGTGAADDSGLPNDRFFAVRPEGSVSTLKIQRTERGDSAVYLCASSHRDNSYEQYFGPGTRLTVT.